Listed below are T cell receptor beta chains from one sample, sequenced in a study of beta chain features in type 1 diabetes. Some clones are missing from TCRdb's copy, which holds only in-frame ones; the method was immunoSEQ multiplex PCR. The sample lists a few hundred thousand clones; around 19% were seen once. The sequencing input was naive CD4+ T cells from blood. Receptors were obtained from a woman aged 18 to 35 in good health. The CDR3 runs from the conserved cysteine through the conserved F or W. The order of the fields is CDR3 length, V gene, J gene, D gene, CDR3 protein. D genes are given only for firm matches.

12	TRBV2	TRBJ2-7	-	CASRGPSYEQYF
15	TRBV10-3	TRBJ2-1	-	CAISDGGQGGVEQFF
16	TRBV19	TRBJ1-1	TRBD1	CASSLKRDRGGTEAFF
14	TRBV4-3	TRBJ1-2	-	CASSQEEGEYGYTF
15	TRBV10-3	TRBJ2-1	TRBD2	CATAVAGDAYNEQFF
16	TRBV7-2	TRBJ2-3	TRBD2	CASSLTGGGAPDTQYF
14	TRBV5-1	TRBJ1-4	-	CASSPTTTDEKLFF
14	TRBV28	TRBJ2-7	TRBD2	CASTPGGSSYEQYF
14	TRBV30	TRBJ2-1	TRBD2	CAWISGLVDNEQFF
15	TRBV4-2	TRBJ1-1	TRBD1	CASSQGRGLGTEAFF
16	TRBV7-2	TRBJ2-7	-	CASSLPPLGAGYEQYF
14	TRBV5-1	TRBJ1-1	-	CASRETQGSVEAFF
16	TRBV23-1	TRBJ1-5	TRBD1	CASSQRRTGRDQPQHF
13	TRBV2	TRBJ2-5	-	CASSNGKSETQYF
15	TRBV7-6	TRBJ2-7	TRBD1	CASSLGQGNLYEQYF
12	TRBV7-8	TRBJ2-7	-	CASSATAYEQYF
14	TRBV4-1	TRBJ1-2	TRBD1	CASSRDSTNYGYTF
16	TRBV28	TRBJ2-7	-	CASSYPPGASSYEQYF
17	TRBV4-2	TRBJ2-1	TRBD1	CASSHPQGQGVYNEQFF
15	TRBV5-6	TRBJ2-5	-	CASSWRGQGEETQYF
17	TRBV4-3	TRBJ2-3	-	CASSQNSLIGGGDTQYF
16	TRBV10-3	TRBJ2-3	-	CAISGEGRGGTDTQYF
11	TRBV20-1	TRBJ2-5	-	CSGTEQETQYF
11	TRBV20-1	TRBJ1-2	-	CSARTVDGYTF
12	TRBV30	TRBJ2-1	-	CAWRGSGPGGFF
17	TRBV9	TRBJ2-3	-	CASSVGGRGGGTNTQYF